This T cell receptor (beta chain) comes out of a study of lymphopenia after photon versus proton radiotherapy (dated by TCRdb to 2018 to 2020). For the study in its entirety: The immunological effects of photon versus proton radiation therapy were compared in patients with gastrointestinal tumors who developed high-grade lymphopenia. The study was designed to characterize how the impact on the immune system differs between the two radiation modalities. The roughly 18 patients in the cohort had gastrointestinal tumors, were treated with either photon or proton therapy, and subsequently developed lymphopenia.

The full study reports these points: Relative stability during treatment was observed in proton-treated patients, whereas loss of naive T cells and TCR diversity and gain of effector/memory populations were observed in photon-treated patients. The survival association was assessed only in patients who died, and better survival with proton therapy was presented by the authors as a possibility rather than a demonstrated result. After the lymphocyte count nadir, repertoires from photon-treated patients showed oligoclonal expansion, particularly of CD8+ Temra cells, and this expansion drove the decline in diversity. Among patients across the cohort who died, overall survival time showed an inverse correlation with a larger post-nadir drop in TCR diversity.

A remark on this clone: Its antigen is unknown. Base qualities are missing; no much larger clone stands one base away.

Receptor amplification or capture employed the immunoSEQ multiplex PCR assay. Deep sequencing of rearranged TCR beta loci, alongside multiparametric flow cytometry, was used to profile T cell repertoires. TCRdb limited this immuneACCESS table to in-frame rearrangements with V and J called. A share of clones is missing; checked studies link under half to unresolved V genes, and the rest is unexplained. A total of approximately 71,000 clones appear in this sample, approximately 91% of them only once. The leading ten clones occupy approximately 2.6% of the sample. Trimming takes 0 bases off V and 7 bases off J; junction bases not matched to a gene: 4. Spanning cysteine to phenylalanine, the CDR3 consists of 15 amino acids. The retained sequence is limited to the CDR3, 45 bases, with the frame set at the first base. CDR1 and CDR2 were assigned from the germline V gene as SGHRS and YFSETQ.

The chain was built from TRBV5-1 and TRBJ2-2; TRBD1 matches 9 bases in the middle. The sequence was collected from a woman in her 70s with pancreatic cancer. The sequencing here drew on peripheral blood, taken from a patient treated with photon-based radiotherapy. The sequenced DNA: TGCGCCAGCAGCTTGGAGGGACAGGGAGTCGGGGAGCTGTTTTTT. Its protein is CASSLEGQGVGELFF.